The 24 T cell receptor beta chains given below trace back to one sample, sequenced in a study of spatial heterogeneity in lung cancer. TCRdb itself ran the 5' RACE reads through MiXCR, one entry per CDR3 protein. The data show 50,000 to 60,000 distinct CDR3 sequences, 7.4% seen once. Time point defined: blood at routine non-recurrence follow-up after resection. Without sorting, whole RNA was sequenced from tumor, nontumor lung or frozen PBMC. The sequences come from PBMCs, collected at follow-up. The receptor source for this set is a female donor with early-stage non-small cell lung cancer.

The J gene is TRBJ2-5, the V gene TRBV28; a weak D match, TRBD2 (6 bases). The V end lost 5 bases, the J end lost 4 bases, and 17 bases lay between the germline ends. Germline CDR1 reads MDHEN; CDR2 reads SYDVKM. This CDR3 is 15 amino acids long. CDR3 sequence (DNA): TGTGCCAGCAGTATCCCGGCGGGGCCGAGAGAGACCCAGTACTTC. As protein: CASSIPAGPRETQYF.

This clonotype showed up many times. This chain connects TRBV2 to TRBJ2-6; TRBD1 matches 8 bases. Looked up from germline, CDR1 is SNHLY and CDR2 is FYNNEI. With 6 bases clipped from V and 0 bases from J, the junction kept 4 bases outside the gene matches. This CDR3 contains 16 residues. The CDR3 DNA sequence: TGTGCCAGCAGAATCACAGGGGGCTCTGGGGCCAACGTCCTGACTTTC. Its protein product is CASRITGGSGANVLTF.

This clonotype was seen ten or more times. The V and J genes are TRBV7-9 and TRBJ2-5, with 7 bases aligning to TRBD1. V trimming: 3 bases; J trimming: 2 bases; junction bases outside the gene matches: 3. This CDR3 region has 14 residues. Germline V gives CDR1 SEHNR, CDR2 FQNEAQ (reference sequence). In DNA, the CDR3 is TGTGCCAGCAGCTTGACAGGGACACAAGAGACCCAGTACTTC. Residues: CASSLTGTQETQYF.

In this sample, this clonotype turned up many times. V gene TRBV12-3 or TRBV12-4 combines with J gene TRBJ1-5, with 7 nucleotides matching TRBD1. The CDR3 length is 14 residues. The V and J ends lost 5 bases and 7 bases, in that order; junction bases with no gene match: 8. This chain's CDR3 is CASSLRQGPQPQHF. Written as DNA, the CDR3 is TGTGCCAGCAGTCTTCGACAGGGCCCGCAGCCCCAGCATTTT.

As to this clonotype: A read error may account for a junction end that differs from germline. This chain uses TRBV25-1 with TRBJ1-1; perhaps TRBD1 as D (5 bases). CDR3 size: 8 residues. CDR1 is MGHDK, CDR2 SYGVNS, per germline. The CDR3 sequence: CASRGRWF. The CDR3, as DNA: TGTGCCAGCAGGGGACGGTGGTTT. Supplemented by reference TRBV25-1 and TRBJ1-1, the full variable domain reads EADIYQTPRYLVIGTGKKITLECSQTMGHDKMYWYQQDPGMELHLIHYSYGVNSTEKGDLSSESTVSRIRTEHFPLTLESARPSHTSQYLCASRGRWFGQGTRLTVV.

This clonotype was detected many times. The CDR3 loop is CASSPLGDIQYF. CDR3 nucleotide sequence: TGTGCCAGCAGCCCTTTAGGGGACATTCAGTACTTC. V usage is TRBV11-2 and J usage is TRBJ2-4, with D perhaps matching TRBD1 (5 bases). V lost 5 bases, J lost 8 bases, and 10 bases lay in between. This CDR3 region has 12 residues. The germline gives CDR1 SGHAT, CDR2 FQNNGV.

This clonotype was observed a few times. J is TRBJ2-7 and V is TRBV7-9; unclear D gene. Germline values: CDR1 SEHNR, CDR2 FQNEAQ (reference sequence). The CDR3 has 16 amino acids. V shed 5 bases and J shed 3 bases, with 20 bases lying between them. CDR3 region: CASSTIKGLILYEQYF. CDR3 nucleotides: TGTGCCAGCAGCACCATCAAAGGGCTAATTCTCTACGAGCAGTACTTC.

The chain joins TRBV4-1 to TRBJ2-1, with D perhaps TRBD1 (5 bases). From germline, CDR1 is MGHRA and CDR2 YSYEKL. This CDR3 is 13 amino acids long. V was shortened by 5 bases and J by 5 bases, with 10 bases between the two germline ends. The CDR3 bases are TGCGCCAGCAGCTACCAGGGCCACAATGAGCAGTTCTTC. Its protein product is CASSYQGHNEQFF.

V is TRBV11-2 and J is TRBJ2-7; TRBD2 agrees at 9 bases. The V gene's germline CDR1 is SGHAT and CDR2 FQNNGV. V lost 2 bases, J lost 2 bases, and 1 base stayed unmatched. The CDR3 loop spans 14 amino acids. The DNA for the CDR3 is TGTGCCAGCAGCTTACTAGCGGGGACCTACGAGCAGTACTTC. Protein: CASSLLAGTYEQYF.

This clonotype showed up many times. The chain joins TRBV4-1 to TRBJ2-3; TRBD2 matches 8 bases. This CDR3 comprises 16 residues. CDR1 is MGHRA and CDR2 is YSYEKL in the germline V gene. The J segment lost 7 bases and the V segment lost 3 bases, leaving 12 bases of the junction unmatched. CDR3 DNA sequence: TGCGCCAGCAGCCAGGACCTCGCGGGGGGCCAAAATACGCAGTATTTT. It codes for CASSQDLAGGQNTQYF.

This clonotype was recorded at least ten times. The chain recombines TRBV7-2 with TRBJ1-1; possibly TRBD1 for D (6 bases). This CDR3 has 12 residues. Germline assignment: CDR1 SGHTA and CDR2 FQGNSA. Between the trimmed V and J ends, which lost 5 bases and 5 bases, there was a span of 9 bases. This CDR3 is CASSTGQTEAFF. The CDR3 nucleotides are TGTGCCAGCAGCACAGGACAGACTGAAGCTTTCTTT.

This clonotype was seen many times. The chain's CDR3 is CASSGPGQYNSPLHF. CDR3 nucleotide sequence: TGTGCCAGCAGCGGTCCCGGACAGTATAATTCACCCCTCCACTTT. This chain joins TRBV9 and TRBJ1-6; D may be TRBD1 (6 bases). CDR1 and CDR2 (germline): SGDLS, YYNGEE. The CDR3 loop spans 15 amino acids. V was shortened by 3 bases and J by 4 bases, with 11 bases between the two germline ends.

This clonotype has a count of ten or more. CDR3 loop: CASSSRDRGYHEQYF. The CDR3 bases are TGCGCCAGCAGCTCCCGGGACAGGGGGTACCACGAGCAGTACTTC. The chain uses TRBV5-1 and TRBJ2-7; 11 bases are shared with TRBD1. CDR1 is SGHRS and CDR2 is YFSETQ in the germline V gene. The CDR3 has 15 residues. V shed 3 bases, J shed 5 bases, and the junction held 7 bases outside the gene matches.

This clonotype came up a few times. The gene calls are TRBV7-2 and TRBJ1-6; 7 positions agree with TRBD1. The germline V gene has CDR1 SGHTA and CDR2 FQGNSA. The CDR3 sequence is 16 residues long. After removal of 5 bases from V and 8 bases from J, the junction contained 12 bases not matched to a gene. The CDR3: CASSIPGQPWDSPLHF. For the CDR3, the DNA is TGTGCCAGCAGCATTCCGGGACAGCCCTGGGATTCACCCCTCCACTTT.

The J gene is TRBJ1-2, the V gene TRBV29-1; 8 bases fit TRBD1. V gave up 6 bases and J gave up 4 bases; unmatched junction bases: 10. Germline-derived CDR1 and CDR2 are SQVTM and ANQGSEA. There are 14 residues in the CDR3. The chain's CDR3 is CSVTGQADFYGYTF. The DNA for the CDR3 is TGCAGCGTGACGGGACAGGCGGACTTCTATGGCTACACCTTC.

This clonotype was detected ten times or more. This chain joins TRBV4-3 and TRBJ1-5; D is possibly TRBD1 (5 bases). In germline, CDR1 is LGHNA, CDR2 YSLEER. V gave up 0 bases and J gave up 1 base, with 13 bases separating them. The CDR3 runs 17 residues. The CDR3 DNA is TGCGCCAGCAGCCAAGATGGTCGGGGCGGAAGCAATCAGCCCCAGCATTTT. Translated, it gives CASSQDGRGGSNQPQHF.

This sequence joins TRBV7-9 and TRBJ1-2; D remains ambiguous. The CDR3 runs to 13 residues. The V end lost 1 base, the J end lost 6 bases, and 9 bases lay between the germline ends. Germline V gene sequence: CDR1 SEHNR, CDR2 FQNEAQ (reference sequence). The CDR3 sequence: CASSLVFDDGYTF. CDR3 DNA sequence: TGTGCCAGCAGCTTAGTCTTCGATGATGGCTACACCTTC. Full variable domain (outside the CDR3, taken from reference TRBV7-9 and TRBJ1-2): DTGVSQNPRHKITKRGQNVTFRCDPISEHNRLYWYRQTLGQGPEFLTYFQNEAQLEKSRLLSDRFSAERPKGSFSTLEIQRTEQGDSAMYLCASSLVFDDGYTFGSGTRLTVV.

On this clonotype: At one of its ends the junction is not consistent with the germline gene, which may arise from a read error. The chain links TRBV7-8 to TRBJ2-1; D unresolved. Germline V gene lookup returns CDR1 SGHVS and CDR2 FQNEAQ. CDR3 length: 12 residues. Written as DNA, the CDR3 is TGTGCCGGCAGCTTTGTGGGCAATGAGCAGTTCTTC. Translating it yields CAGSFVGNEQFF.

Only a few counts were recorded for this clonotype. The chain uses TRBV20-1 and TRBJ2-5; D might be TRBD2 (5 bases). The CDR3 extends over 15 amino acids. The germline gives CDR1 DFQATT, CDR2 SNEGSKA (reference sequence). Trimming took off 4 bases at V and 5 bases at J, with 20 bases between the two ends. The CDR3 here is CSANPRARRYETQYF. In nucleotides, the CDR3 is TGCAGTGCTAACCCCCGGGCCCGGAGGTACGAGACCCAGTACTTC.

By proportion, this clonotype is medium-sized. The chain recombines TRBV11-3 with TRBJ2-2; TRBD1 matches 7 bases. Germline CDR1 is SGHNT and CDR2 is YENEEA. V shed 3 bases, J shed 4 bases, and the junction held 2 bases outside the gene matches. The CDR3 length is 14 residues. The CDR3 protein is CASSLGQSTGELFF. The DNA for the CDR3 is TGTGCCAGCAGCTTGGGACAGTCCACCGGGGAGCTGTTTTTT.

The table lists this clonotype with a few counts. The rearrangement uses TRBV28 and TRBJ2-7; 10 bases align to TRBD2. Germline V gene sequence: CDR1 MDHEN, CDR2 SYDVKM. The CDR3 spans 17 residues. J lost 3 bases, V lost 3 bases, and 11 bases had no gene match. The CDR3 loop reads CASSFPILAGANYEQYF. DNA for the CDR3: TGTGCCAGCAGTTTCCCGATTCTAGCGGGGGCCAACTACGAGCAGTACTTC.

The CDR3 loop reads CASSEVVAEAFF. In DNA, the CDR3 is TGTGCCAGCAGTGAGGTCGTAGCGGAAGCTTTCTTT. This chain links TRBV6-1 with TRBJ1-1; no clear D. Trimming left V 3 bases short and J 8 bases short, with 10 bases between. This CDR3 region has 12 residues. Germline V CDR1 and CDR2: MNHNS, SASEGT.

This clonotype was observed many times. The rearrangement joins TRBV12-3 or TRBV12-4 to TRBJ1-3; no clear D gene. CDR3 length: 11 residues. Trimming stripped 7 bases from V and 4 bases from J, with 5 bases between. The CDR3 DNA sequence: TGTGCCAGCATTAAGGGAAACACCATATATTTT. It specifies CASIKGNTIYF.

This clonotype showed up many times. This sequence joins TRBV12-3 or TRBV12-4 and TRBJ2-7; tentatively, D is TRBD2 (6 bases). CDR3 length: 12 amino acids. V dropped 4 bases and J dropped 3 bases, with 7 bases sitting between them. Here the CDR3 reads CASSSGGYEQYF. The CDR3 DNA reads as TGTGCCAGCAGTTCCGGGGGCTACGAGCAGTACTTC.